This T cell receptor beta chain was found in a study of shared clonotypes between healthy human individuals. Concerning this clone itself: One end of the junction does not line up with germline, which may come from a read error.

Sequencing was performed with immunoSEQ multiplex PCR; in TCRdb, only in-frame clones are kept and a portion is missing. The table lists 1,500,000 or so clones, around 97% of them singletons, with about 1% in the top ten. The CDR3 loop spans 14 amino acids. Germline lookup yields CDR1 MDHEN and CDR2 SYDVKM. This sequence originates from a man under 40 in good health. Sequenced: naive CD4+ T cells sorted from blood. Subset meaning: CD45RA+ positively selected. The genes are TRBV28 and TRBJ1-2, with no clear D. The CDR3 nucleotides read TGTGCCAGCACTTTAGGGCCCAAGGCGGGAGGCTACACCTTC. Translated, it gives CASTLGPKAGGYTF.